The rows below give T cell receptor beta chains drawn from one sample of a study of glioma-infiltrating T cells. Each CDR3 protein gets one entry after TCRdb re-called the multiplex PCR reads with MiXCR. The sample records about 130,000 distinct CDR3 sequences, about 25% being singletons. The specimen was glioma tissue, nonneoplastic brain tissue, or PBMCs (not recorded which). These receptors all come from a human donor with low-grade glioma or glioblastoma, undergoing nonglioma brain surgery, or in good health (not recorded which). CDR3s include the opening cysteine and the closing phenylalanine or tryptophan. The D gene is left open where the match is weak. Not every row has a clone size; where given, it reads once, few, many or a size class.

clone_size j_call v_call d_call cdr3_aa cdr3_nt
few TRBJ2-1 TRBV3-1 TRBD2 CASSLQGLAGRGEQFF TGTGCCAGCAGCCTTCAGGGACTAGCGGGGAGGGGTGAGCAGTTCTTC
NA TRBJ2-5 TRBV9 NA CASSVLGETQYF TGTGCCAGCAGCGTTCTTGGGGAGACCCAGTACTTC
few TRBJ1-1 TRBV7-9 TRBD1 CASSSRQGLEAFF TGTGCCAGCAGCTCGCGACAGGGACTTGAAGCTTTCTTT
NA TRBJ1-1 TRBV20-1 NA CSAKTGTPNTEAFF TGCAGTGCCAAAACTGGGACACCGAACACTGAAGCTTTCTTT
few TRBJ2-5 TRBV7-6 NA CASRHSETQYF TGTGCCAGCAGACACTCAGAGACCCAGTACTTC
NA TRBJ2-3 TRBV5-1 NA CASSLEPGTDTQYF TGCGCCAGCAGCTTGGAACCGGGCACAGATACGCAGTATTTT
many TRBJ2-3 TRBV6-1 TRBD1 CASSERDRGITDTQYF TGTGCCAGCAGTGAACGGGACAGGGGGATCACAGATACGCAGTATTTT
NA TRBJ2-3 TRBV20-1 NA CSATHQGGLCTDTQYF TGCAGTGCTACCCACCAGGGGGGGCTCTGCACAGATACGCAGTATTTT
many TRBJ2-1 TRBV6-1 TRBD2 CASSASGGYNEQFF TGTGCCAGCAGTGCCAGCGGGGGGTACAATGAGCAGTTCTTC
many TRBJ2-5 TRBV4-1 TRBD2 CASSHDRLASGTETQYF TGCGCCAGCAGCCATGATCGATTGGCTAGCGGAACGGAGACCCAGTACTTC
NA TRBJ1-1 TRBV28 NA CASSLPGAQDTEAFF TGTGCCAGCAGTTTACCCGGGGCCCAGGACACTGAAGCTTTCTTT
NA TRBJ1-3 TRBV7-3 NA CASSLGTDSGNTIYF TGTGCCAGCAGCCTCGGGACGGACTCTGGAAACACCATATATTTT
NA TRBJ2-2 TRBV3-1 NA CASSQMFTTGELFF TGTGCCAGCAGCCAAATGTTTACCACCGGGGAGCTGTTTTTT
NA TRBJ1-3 TRBV29-1 NA CSVAWTYSGNTIYF TGCAGCGTTGCGTGGACGTACTCTGGAAACACCATATATTTT
many TRBJ1-1 TRBV7-9 NA CASGRAGMNTEAFF TGTGCCAGCGGGCGCGCAGGAATGAACACTGAAGCTTTCTTT
once TRBJ1-1 TRBV7-2 TRBD1 CASSHRGGRGRVNTEAFF TGTGCCAGCAGCCACCGAGGGGGCAGGGGAAGAGTGAACACTGAAGCTTTCTTT
few TRBJ2-5 TRBV4-2 NA CASSQLGTNQETQYF TGTGCCAGCAGCCAACTTGGGACAAATCAAGAGACCCAGTACTTC
NA TRBJ2-1 TRBV9 NA CASSVGQGRSSYNEQFF TGTGCCAGCAGCGTAGGCCAGGGCAGAAGCTCCTACAATGAGCAGTTCTTC
NA TRBJ1-1 TRBV27 NA CASSPTAAPNTEAFF TGTGCCAGCAGTCCGACAGCCGCCCCGAACACTGAAGCTTTCTTT
NA TRBJ2-3 TRBV20-1 NA CSATVTGPNPDTQYF TGCAGTGCAACGGTGACAGGACCTAATCCAGATACGCAGTATTTT
many TRBJ1-5 TRBV6-1 NA CASSPLRGQPQHF TGTGCCAGCAGTCCCCTCCGAGGACAGCCCCAGCATTTT
many TRBJ2-1 TRBV2 TRBD1 CASTRDRGPSYNEQFF TGTGCCAGCACCCGCGACAGGGGTCCTTCCTACAATGAGCAGTTCTTC
few TRBJ2-5 TRBV7-2 TRBD2 CASSLVAGRSGGAEETQYF TGTGCCAGCAGCTTGGTTGCAGGGCGGAGCGGGGGGGCGGAAGAGACCCAGTACTTC
few TRBJ1-5 TRBV5-1 TRBD1 CASSRTGDGNQPQHF TGCGCCAGCAGCCGGACAGGGGATGGCAATCAGCCCCAGCATTTT
NA TRBJ2-5 TRBV7-2 TRBD2 CASSLIVLAGAETQYF TGTGCCAGCAGCTTAATCGTACTAGCGGGGGCAGAGACCCAGTACTTC
NA TRBJ2-5 TRBV12-3/TRBV12-4 TRBD2 CASTLPGLAETQYF TGTGCCAGCACCCTCCCGGGACTAGCGGAGACCCAGTACTTC
many TRBJ2-3 TRBV27 TRBD2 CASSLLPSGGSIDTQYF TGTGCCAGCAGTTTACTACCCAGCGGGGGGTCCATAGATACGCAGTATTTT